This TCR beta chain is from a study of human CD8 memory T cell subsets. A UMI-labeled 5' RACE approach was the method that produced the TCR beta libraries. TCRdb re-called the 5' RACE reads and shows each CDR3 protein once, DNA omitted. In all, the sample yields around 4,500 distinct CDR3 sequences. Germline V gene sequence: CDR1 MNHEY, CDR2 SVGEGT. The CDR3 has 15 amino acids. The sequence came from a human donor in good health. The specimen was CD8+ T cells from PBMCs. The rearrangement uses TRBV6-2 or TRBV6-3 and TRBJ2-7. CDR3: CASSYSTDGAYEQYF.